Each of the 3 T cell receptor beta chains below was sequenced from the same sample in a study of radiotherapy plus CTLA-4 blockade in lung cancer. The protocol was immunoSEQ multiplex PCR, while the TCRdb copy is restricted to in-frame clones and leaves out a portion. This table has 80,000 to 100,000 clones, 75% to 90% appearing once. The sequencing here drew on peripheral blood, taken from a patient treated with radiotherapy plus ipilimumab. These receptors were taken from a human donor with non-small cell lung cancer who had a partial response to radiotherapy plus ipilimumab.

The chain has TRBV18 and TRBJ1-1, with TRBD1 as a possible D gene (5 bases). From germline, CDR1 is KGHSH and CDR2 LQKENI. Trimming took 4 bases from V and 1 from J, leaving 19 bases between them. This CDR3 contains 17 residues. The CDR3 loop is CASSRQTPGRRNTEAFF. CDR3 in DNA: TGTGCCAGCTCACGCCAAACCCCAGGGAGGAGGAACACTGAAGCTTTCTTT.

The rearrangement links TRBV5-5 to TRBJ2-5; TRBD2 is a possible D gene (6 bases). Germline loops: CDR1 SGHKS, CDR2 YYEKEE (reference sequence). This CDR3 comprises 14 residues. V lost 4 bases to trimming and J lost 5 bases, with 15 bases between them. CDR3 sequence reads: CASSGVSEGETQYF. The CDR3 nucleotides read TGTGCCAGCAGCGGGGTCTCGGAGGGGGAGACCCAGTACTTC.

This chain connects TRBV28 to TRBJ2-1, with 8 bases lining up with TRBD2. This CDR3 has 15 amino acids. Trimming took 2 bases from V and 10 from J; bases not matched to a gene: 10. Germline V CDR1 and CDR2: MDHEN, SYDVKM. The CDR3 loop reads CASSLIAGGLREQFF. CDR3 coding DNA: TGTGCCAGCAGTTTAATCGCGGGAGGACTAAGGGAGCAGTTCTTC.